This T cell receptor (beta chain) was retrieved from a study of cytomegalovirus exposure and HLA in healthy donors. The wider study: Samples from HLA-typed donors yielded approximately 80 million unique TCRs in an early data release. Study results and caveats: The study had only CMV serostatus as immune exposure information. The listing of approximately 160 TCR beta chains classed them as cytomegalovirus-associated. Later, an analysis found that common viral pathogens appeared to be linked with several of the most significant clusters.

The CDR3 contains 12 residues. Germline CDR1 reads SGHNT; CDR2 reads YYREEE (reference sequence). With respect to this clone: Its specificity is unknown.

Vbeta (60) and Jbeta (13) primers were used in the PCR. The method was immunoSEQ multiplex PCR; TCRdb's version includes in-frame clones alone and lacks a portion of them. The table includes around 140,000 clones, around four fifths detected once. The TCR was taken from a man in his forties in good health and CMV-seronegative. The material sequenced was PBMCs. The chain combines TRBV5-4 with TRBJ2-5, with a possible D match to TRBD2 (5 bases). The CDR3 nucleotides are TGTGCAGTGGGCCCGGGGCAAGAGACCCAGTACTTC. Encoded protein: CAVGPGQETQYF.